This TCR beta chain is drawn from a study of Graves' ophthalmopathy and Graves' hyperthyroidism. For the study at large: Peripheral blood collection took place at initial diagnosis, before any treatment.

Amplifying from RNA transcripts, the study obtained TCR beta CDR3 regions. Scientists carried out first-round RT-PCR using HTBI primers and then a second-round multiplex PCR. TCRdb reprocessed the multiplex PCR reads with MiXCR, giving one entry per CDR3 protein. The sample contains a few hundred thousand distinct CDR3 sequences, around a sixth of which appear only once. This clonotype was detected ten times or more. Looked up from germline, CDR1 is MNHEY and CDR2 is SMNVEV (reference sequence). The CDR3 runs to 14 residues. V was clipped by 5 bases and J by 8 bases, with 13 bases between them. Diagnosis relied on clinical symptoms, serum thyroxine, TRAb, thyroid ultrasound and orbital computed tomography.

Sequencing used peripheral blood. This clonotype originated in an adult man with Graves' ophthalmopathy. This sequence joins TRBV27 and TRBJ1-6; maybe TRBD1 (6 bases). CDR3 region: CASSLRGSDSPLHF. CDR3 sequence (DNA): TGTGCCAGCAGTCTTAGGGGGTCGGATTCACCCCTCCACTTT.